This T cell receptor beta chain emerged from a study of cytomegalovirus exposure and HLA in healthy donors. Notes on this clone: Its antigen is not identified.

Libraries were prepared by immunoSEQ multiplex PCR; TCRdb keeps only in-frame clonotypes and omits some of them. The profile shows 250,000 to 400,000 clones, 70% to 90% of them singletons. The germline gives CDR1 LGHNA, CDR2 YNFKEQ. The CDR3 is made up of 16 amino acids. Unmatched junction bases numbered 6, after V lost 2 bases and J lost 7 bases. The validation cohort, a group of 100 to 150 subjects, included the donors and was separate from the roughly 700-subject first cohort. Whole-study results and caveats: Many donors carried some public TCRs, although rarity characterized most TCR sequences. The study designated 150 or so TCR beta chains cytomegalovirus-associated. For cytomegalovirus status, the classifier reportedly gave diagnoses with high specificity and sensitivity.

Sequencing used PBMCs. J is TRBJ1-6 and V is TRBV4-2; 9 nucleotides match TRBD1. This clonotype originated in a young man in good health and CMV-seronegative. The CDR3 DNA follows: TGTGCCAGCAGCCAATTACGGACAGGGGCAAATTCACCCCTCCACTTT. This codes for CASSQLRTGANSPLHF.